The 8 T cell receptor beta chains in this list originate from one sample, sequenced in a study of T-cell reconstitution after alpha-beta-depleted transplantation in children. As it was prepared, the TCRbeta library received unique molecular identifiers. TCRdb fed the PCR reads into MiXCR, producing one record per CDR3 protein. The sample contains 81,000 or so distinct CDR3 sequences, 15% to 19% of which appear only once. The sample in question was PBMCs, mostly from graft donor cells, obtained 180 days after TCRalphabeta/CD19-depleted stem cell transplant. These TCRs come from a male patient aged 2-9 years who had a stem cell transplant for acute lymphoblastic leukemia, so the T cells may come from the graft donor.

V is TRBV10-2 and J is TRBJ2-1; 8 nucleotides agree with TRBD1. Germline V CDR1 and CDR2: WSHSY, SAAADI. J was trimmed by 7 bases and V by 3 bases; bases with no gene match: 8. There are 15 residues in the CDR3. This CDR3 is CASSEDRWTGNEQFF. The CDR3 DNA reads TGCGCCAGCAGTGAAGACAGATGGACAGGGAATGAGCAGTTCTTC.

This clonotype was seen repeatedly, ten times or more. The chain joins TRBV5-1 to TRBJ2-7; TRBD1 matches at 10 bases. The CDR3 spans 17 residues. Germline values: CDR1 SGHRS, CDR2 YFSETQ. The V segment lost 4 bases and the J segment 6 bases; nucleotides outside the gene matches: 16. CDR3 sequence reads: CASSPLISGTGVGEQYF. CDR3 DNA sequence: TGCGCCAGCAGCCCTCTTATTTCCGGGACAGGGGTCGGCGAGCAGTACTTC. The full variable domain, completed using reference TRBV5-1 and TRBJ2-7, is KAGVTQTPRYLIKTRGQQVTLSCSPISGHRSVSWYQQTPGQGLQFLFEYFSETQRNKGNFPGRFSGRQFSNSRSEMNVSTLELGDSALYLCASSPLISGTGVGEQYFGPGTRLTVT.

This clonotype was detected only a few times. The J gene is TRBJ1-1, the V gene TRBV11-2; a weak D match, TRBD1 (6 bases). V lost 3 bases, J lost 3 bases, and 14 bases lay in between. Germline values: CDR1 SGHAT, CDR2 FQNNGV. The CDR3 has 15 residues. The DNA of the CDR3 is TGTGCCAGCAGCTTTACCGCGGGGGCGGACACTGAAGCTTTCTTT. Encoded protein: CASSFTAGADTEAFF.

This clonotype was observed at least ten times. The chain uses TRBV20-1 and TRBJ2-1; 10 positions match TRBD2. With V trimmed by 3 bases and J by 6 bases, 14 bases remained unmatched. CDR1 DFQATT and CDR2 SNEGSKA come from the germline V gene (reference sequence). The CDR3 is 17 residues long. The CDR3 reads CSASQYRAGGLGNEQFF. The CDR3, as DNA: TGCAGTGCTAGTCAGTATCGAGCGGGGGGGCTGGGCAATGAGCAGTTCTTC.

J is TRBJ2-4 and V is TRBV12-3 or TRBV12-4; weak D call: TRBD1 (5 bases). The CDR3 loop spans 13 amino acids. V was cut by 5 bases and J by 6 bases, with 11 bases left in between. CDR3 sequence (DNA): TGTGCCAGCAGTCCAGGGCCTTTAAACATTCAGTACTTC. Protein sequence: CASSPGPLNIQYF.

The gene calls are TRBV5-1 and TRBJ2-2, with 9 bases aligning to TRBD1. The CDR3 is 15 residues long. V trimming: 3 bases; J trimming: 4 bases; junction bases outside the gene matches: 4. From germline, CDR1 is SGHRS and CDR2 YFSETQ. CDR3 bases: TGCGCCAGCAGCTACCTACAGGGGGCCACCGGGGAGCTGTTTTTT. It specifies CASSYLQGATGELFF.

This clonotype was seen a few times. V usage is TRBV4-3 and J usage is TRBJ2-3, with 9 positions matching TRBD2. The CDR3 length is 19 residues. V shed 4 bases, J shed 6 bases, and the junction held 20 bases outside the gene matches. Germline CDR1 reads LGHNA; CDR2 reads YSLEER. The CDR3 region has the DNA TGCGCCAGCAGCCCCTCTCCGGTTGGAGCGGGGGGAGGTGGGGATACGCAGTATTTT. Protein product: CASSPSPVGAGGGGDTQYF.

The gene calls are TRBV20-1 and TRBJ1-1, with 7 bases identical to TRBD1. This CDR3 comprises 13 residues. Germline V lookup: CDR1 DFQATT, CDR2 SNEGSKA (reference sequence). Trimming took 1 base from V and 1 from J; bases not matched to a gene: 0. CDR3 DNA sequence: TGCAGTGCTAGAGGGACAGGGAACACTGAAGCTTTCTTT. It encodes CSARGTGNTEAFF.